This record looks at one T cell receptor (beta chain) sequence and its context. This sample is drawn from a study of blood T cell repertoires in COVID-19. Study overall: Researchers got acute and convalescent COVID-19 samples from the United States, Italy and Spain.

Only in-frame clones appear in the TCRdb table, and some are missing; sequencing was by immunoSEQ multiplex PCR. The sample includes about 310,000 clones, about 91% seen only once; the top ten take around 9.5%. The CDR3 is 15 amino acids. Trimming pared 1 base from V and 2 bases from J, leaving 8 bases between. Germline-derived CDR1 and CDR2 are SGHTA and FQGTGA. Membership in each cohort depended on participant-reported clinical history. The clonotype was recovered from a woman aged 40 to 55 who had recovered from COVID-19. The V call is TRBV7-3, the J call TRBJ2-2; possible D gene TRBD1, 5 bases. The specimen was PBMCs or T cells enriched from blood (not recorded which). The CDR3 bases are TGTGCCAGCAGCTTAATGACAGCTAACACCGGGGAGCTGTTTTTT. Protein sequence: CASSLMTANTGELFF.